One sample yielded the 3 T cell receptor beta chains listed below, sequenced in a study of OX40 agonist ivuxolimab in advanced cancers. Measured with immunoSEQ multiplex PCR; TCRdb has only the in-frame clones, and not every one. This sample yields around 80,000 clones, of which around 90% are seen a single time; roughly 2.4% belongs to the top ten. The starting material was CD4+ or CD8+ T cells sorted from blood, obtained in a trial of the OX40 agonist ivuxolimab. Every receptor here comes from an adult with an advanced solid tumor such as melanoma, head and neck, liver or kidney cancer.

This clone is medium-sized by share. This chain links TRBV7-9 with TRBJ1-1; D unclear. Between the trimmed V and J ends, which lost 7 bases and 5 bases, there was a span of 11 bases. The CDR3 contains 12 residues. Germline V CDR1 and CDR2: SEHNR, FQNEAQ (reference sequence). CDR3 protein: CASNHFDTEAFF. The CDR3 nucleotides are TGTGCCAGCAACCATTTTGATACTGAAGCTTTCTTT.

The CDR3 here is CASSPGQGRNQPQHF. CDR3 in DNA: TGTGCCAGCAGCCCCGGACAGGGGCGCAATCAGCCCCAGCATTTT. The chain uses TRBV7-2 and TRBJ1-5, with 9 bases that match TRBD1. The CDR3 runs 15 residues. Germline V lookup: CDR1 SGHTA, CDR2 FQGNSA. Unmatched junction bases numbered 4, after V lost 5 bases and J lost 2 bases.

This chain joins TRBV11-2 and TRBJ1-6; D gene unclear. Trimming stripped 1 base from V and 10 bases from J, with 8 bases between. The CDR3 is 13 residues long. Germline lookup yields CDR1 SGHAT and CDR2 FQNNGV. CDR3 DNA sequence: TGTGCCAGCAGCTTAGCTCAGAAGTCACCCCTCCACTTT. Its translation is CASSLAQKSPLHF.